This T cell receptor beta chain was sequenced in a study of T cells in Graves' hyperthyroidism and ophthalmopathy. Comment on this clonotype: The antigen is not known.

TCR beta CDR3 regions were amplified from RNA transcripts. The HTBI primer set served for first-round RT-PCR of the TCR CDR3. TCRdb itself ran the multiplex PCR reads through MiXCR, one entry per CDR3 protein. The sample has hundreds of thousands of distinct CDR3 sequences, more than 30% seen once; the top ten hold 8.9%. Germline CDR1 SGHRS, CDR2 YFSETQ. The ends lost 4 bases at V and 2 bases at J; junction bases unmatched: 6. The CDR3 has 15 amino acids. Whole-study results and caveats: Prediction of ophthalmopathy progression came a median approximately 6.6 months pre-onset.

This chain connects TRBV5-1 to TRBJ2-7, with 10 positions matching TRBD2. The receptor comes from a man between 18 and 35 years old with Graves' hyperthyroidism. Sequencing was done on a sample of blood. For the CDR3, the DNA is TGCGCCAGCAGCCCAGAAAGCGGGGGGGCCTACGAGCAGTACTTC. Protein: CASSPESGGAYEQYF.